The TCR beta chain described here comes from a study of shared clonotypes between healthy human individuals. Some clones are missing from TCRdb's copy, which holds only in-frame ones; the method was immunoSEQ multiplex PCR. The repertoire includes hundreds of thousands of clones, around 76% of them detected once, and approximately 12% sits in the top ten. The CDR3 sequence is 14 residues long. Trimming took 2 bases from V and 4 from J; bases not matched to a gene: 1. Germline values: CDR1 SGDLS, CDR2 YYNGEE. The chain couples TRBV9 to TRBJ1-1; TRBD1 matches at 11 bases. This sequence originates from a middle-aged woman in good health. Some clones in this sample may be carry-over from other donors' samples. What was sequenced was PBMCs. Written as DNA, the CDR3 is TGTGCCAGCAGCGTCGGACAGGGGGCCACTGAAGCTTTCTTT. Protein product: CASSVGQGATEAFF.